This T cell receptor beta chain stems from a study of low-dose radiotherapy and immunotherapy resistance in tumors. Overall study: The regimen for patients comprised intravenous nivolumab 240 mg every two weeks plus intravenous ipilimumab 1 mg/kg every six weeks.

Described time point: after trial treatment. Treatment specified: LDRT plus nivolumab, ipilimumab, low-dose cyclophosphamide and aspirin (RACIN trial). In the RACIN dose-escalation trial, donors got nivolumab plus ipilimumab with aspirin, cyclophosphamide and radiotherapy. Those who qualified had advanced solid tumors (lacking tumor-infiltrating lymphocytes). After removal of 4 bases from V and 5 bases from J, the junction contained 5 bases not matched to a gene. Germline assignment: CDR1 SGHRS and CDR2 YFSETQ. CDR3 length: 16 residues. The table lists this clonotype with many counts. Alpha and beta chains were covered, as first-strand cDNA relied on TRAV- and TRBV-specific primers. Amplification, which lasted roughly 20 PCR cycles, used a constant-region primer and V-primer adapter to amplify TCRs. MiXCR was run by TCRdb on the reads, yielding one entry per CDR3 protein. The sample yields some 100,000 distinct CDR3 sequences, roughly 20% seen once.

The receptor comes from a male donor with prostate cancer. The genes are TRBV5-1 and TRBJ2-1; 14 bases line up with TRBD2. This specimen was PBMCs, taken after low-dose radiotherapy plus immunotherapy. The CDR3 protein is CASSMGTSGGDNEQFF. Here the CDR3 DNA reads TGCGCCAGCAGCATGGGGACTAGCGGGGGAGACAATGAGCAGTTCTTC.